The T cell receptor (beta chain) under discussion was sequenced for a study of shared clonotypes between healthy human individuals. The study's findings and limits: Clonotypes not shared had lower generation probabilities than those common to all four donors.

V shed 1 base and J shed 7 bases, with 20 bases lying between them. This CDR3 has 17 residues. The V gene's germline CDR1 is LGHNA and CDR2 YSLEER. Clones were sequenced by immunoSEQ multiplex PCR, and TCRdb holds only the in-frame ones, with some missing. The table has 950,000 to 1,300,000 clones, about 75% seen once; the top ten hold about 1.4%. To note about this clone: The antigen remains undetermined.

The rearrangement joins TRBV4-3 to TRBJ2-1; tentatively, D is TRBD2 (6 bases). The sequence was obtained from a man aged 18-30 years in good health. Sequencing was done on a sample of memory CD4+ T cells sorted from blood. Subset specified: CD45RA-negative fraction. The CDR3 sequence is CASSQVGAGRDGNEQFF. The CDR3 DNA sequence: TGCGCCAGCAGCCAAGTGGGTGCGGGGCGAGACGGTAATGAGCAGTTCTTC.